A selection of T cell receptor beta chains follows, all from one sample in a study of PD-1 blockade in classical Hodgkin lymphoma. Repertoires were generated with immunoSEQ multiplex PCR, while TCRdb's copy carries only in-frame clones and drops some. The table has tens of thousands of clones, around 78% seen once. The sequences come from peripheral blood mononuclear cells (PBMCs), collected at baseline. The receptor source for this set is a human donor with classical Hodgkin lymphoma. Each CDR3 is given with its conserved first and last residue. Fields, in order: V gene, clone size, D gene, J gene, CDR3 protein, CDR3 DNA. D genes are given only for firm matches. Some rows have no size entry. The others give once, few or many, or a class for an expanded clone.

TRBV7-3	-	TRBD2	TRBJ2-3	CASSSGLAGTDTQYF	TGTGCCAGCAGCTCCGGACTAGCGGGAACAGATACGCAGTATTTT
TRBV18	once	-	TRBJ1-4	CASSPSTGNHEKLFF	TGTGCCAGCTCACCCTCTACAGGGAACCATGAAAAACTGTTTTTT
TRBV25-1	-	-	TRBJ2-7	CASSESGDGYEQYF	TGTGCCAGCAGTGAATCTGGGGACGGCTACGAGCAGTACTTC
TRBV18	-	TRBD2	TRBJ2-1	CASSPPGLAGDEQFF	TGTGCCAGCTCACCCCCGGGACTAGCGGGCGATGAGCAGTTCTTC
TRBV9	-	-	TRBJ2-3	CASSVEGTESDTQYF	TGTGCCAGCAGCGTAGAAGGGACGGAGAGCGATACGCAGTATTTT
TRBV4-1	many	-	TRBJ1-1	CASNRGGITEAFF	TGCGCCAGCAATCGGGGAGGGATCACTGAAGCTTTCTTT
TRBV9	-	TRBD1	TRBJ2-2	CASSRTGGNTGELFF	TGTGCCAGCAGCCGAACAGGGGGCAACACCGGGGAGCTGTTTTTT
TRBV7-8	-	-	TRBJ2-3	CASSHGTDTQYF	TGTGCCAGCAGCCACGGAACAGATACGCAGTATTTT
TRBV4-2	-	-	TRBJ1-2	CASSQDWGAVYGYTF	TGTGCCAGCAGCCAAGATTGGGGGGCAGTCTATGGCTACACCTTC
TRBV19	-	-	TRBJ2-7	CASSIRRSSYEQYF	TGTGCCAGTAGTATTAGGCGGAGCTCCTACGAGCAGTACTTC
TRBV27	once	-	TRBJ2-7	CASSLSDSQGVYEQYF	TGTGCCAGCAGTTTATCGGACAGTCAGGGTGTCTACGAGCAGTACTTC
TRBV11-2	-	-	TRBJ2-1	CASSIRGWQFF	TGTGCCAGCAGCATTAGAGGTTGGCAGTTCTTC
TRBV5-6	-	-	TRBJ2-3	CASSRLDNTDTQYF	TGTGCCAGCAGCCGACTAGACAACACAGATACGCAGTATTTT
TRBV2	-	-	TRBJ1-2	CASRTDKQGGYTF	TGTGCCAGCAGGACGGACAAACAGGGAGGCTACACCTTC
TRBV7-9	-	-	TRBJ2-5	CASSPPGRGETQYF	TGTGCCAGCAGCCCCCCTGGCCGTGGGGAGACCCAGTACTTC
TRBV21-1	-	-	TRBJ1-2	CASSAPPGGFGYTF	TGTGCCAGCAGCGCTCCCCCAGGGGGCTTTGGCTACACCTTC
TRBV5-4	-	TRBD1	TRBJ2-7	CASSLPGTGGREQYF	TGTGCCAGCAGCTTGCCGGGGACAGGGGGCAGAGAGCAGTACTTC
TRBV18	-	TRBD2	TRBJ2-3	CASSGGGTDTQYF	TGTGCTAGCAGCGGGGGTGGCACAGATACGCAGTATTTT
TRBV6-6	-	-	TRBJ1-2	CASSYSEGSYGYTF	TGTGCCAGCAGTTACTCGGAGGGGTCCTATGGCTACACCTTC
TRBV11-3	-	TRBD2	TRBJ2-3	CASSFGTTTDTQYF	TGTGCCAGCAGCTTCGGGACTACTACAGATACGCAGTATTTT
TRBV6-5	once	TRBD1	TRBJ1-2	CASRADRGRYGYTF	TGTGCCAGCAGAGCTGACAGGGGGCGATATGGCTACACCTTC
TRBV9	once	TRBD2	TRBJ2-5	CASSVDSGGAETQYF	TGTGCCAGCAGCGTAGATAGCGGGGGGGCAGAGACCCAGTACTTC
TRBV19	-	-	TRBJ1-5	CASGSDSNQPQHF	TGTGCCAGTGGTTCGGATAGCAATCAGCCCCAGCATTTT
TRBV2	-	-	TRBJ1-4	CASSEAGVGTNEKLFF	TGTGCCAGCAGTGAGGCAGGGGTAGGGACTAATGAAAAACTGTTTTTT